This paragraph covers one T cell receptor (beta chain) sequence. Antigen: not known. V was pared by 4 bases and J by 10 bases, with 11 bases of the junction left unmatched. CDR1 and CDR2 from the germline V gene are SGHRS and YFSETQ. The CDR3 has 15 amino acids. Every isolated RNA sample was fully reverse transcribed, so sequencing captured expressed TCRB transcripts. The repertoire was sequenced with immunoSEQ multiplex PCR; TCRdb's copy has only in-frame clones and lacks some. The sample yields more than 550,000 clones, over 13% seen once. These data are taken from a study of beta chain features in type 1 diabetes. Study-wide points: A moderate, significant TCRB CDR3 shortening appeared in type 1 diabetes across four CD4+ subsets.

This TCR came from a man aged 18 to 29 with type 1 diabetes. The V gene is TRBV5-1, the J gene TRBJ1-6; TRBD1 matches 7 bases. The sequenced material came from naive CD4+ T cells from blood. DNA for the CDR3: TGCGCCAGCAGCGACCTGACAGGGAGGGGATCACCCCTCCACTTT. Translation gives CASSDLTGRGSPLHF.